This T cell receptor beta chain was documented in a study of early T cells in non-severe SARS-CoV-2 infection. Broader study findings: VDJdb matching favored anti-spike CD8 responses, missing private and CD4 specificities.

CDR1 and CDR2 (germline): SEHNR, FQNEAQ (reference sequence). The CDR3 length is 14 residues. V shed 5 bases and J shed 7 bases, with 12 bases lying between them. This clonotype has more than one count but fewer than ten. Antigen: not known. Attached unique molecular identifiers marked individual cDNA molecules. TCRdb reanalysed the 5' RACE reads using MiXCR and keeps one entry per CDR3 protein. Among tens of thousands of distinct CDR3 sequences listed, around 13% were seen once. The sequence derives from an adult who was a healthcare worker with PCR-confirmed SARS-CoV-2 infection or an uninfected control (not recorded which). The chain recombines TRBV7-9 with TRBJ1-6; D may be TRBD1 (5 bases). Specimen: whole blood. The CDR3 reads CASSPGADNSPLHF. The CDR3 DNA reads TGTGCCAGCAGCCCCGGGGCCGACAATTCACCCCTCCACTTT. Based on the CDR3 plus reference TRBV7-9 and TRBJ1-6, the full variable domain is DTGVSQNPRHKITKRGQNVTFRCDPISEHNRLYWYRQTLGQGPEFLTYFQNEAQLEKSRLLSDRFSAERPKGSFSTLEIQRTEQGDSAMYLCASSPGADNSPLHFGNGTRLTVT.